Shown below are 20 T cell receptor beta chains from a single sample sequenced in a study of blood T cell repertoires in COVID-19. TCRdb keeps only in-frame clones here, not all; method: immunoSEQ multiplex PCR. The table has over 55,000 clones, 80% to 85% seen once; the top ten hold over 40%. Source material: peripheral blood. Source of these receptors: a human donor in a cohort sampled during active COVID-19.

The chain couples TRBV12-3 or TRBV12-4 to TRBJ2-4; D might be TRBD1 (5 bases). The CDR3 covers 12 residues. Trimming removed 5 bases at V and 8 bases at J, with 10 bases between. CDR3 protein: CASSRQTDIQYF. The CDR3 DNA sequence: TGTGCCAGCAGTCGACAGACAGACATTCAGTACTTC.

In this sample, this clone turned up a few times. The chain is built from TRBV27 and TRBJ1-6; TRBD1 matches 7 bases. Germline V gene data show CDR1 as MNHEY and CDR2 as SMNVEV (reference sequence). This CDR3 region has 15 residues. Trimming cost V 4 bases and J 10 bases; bases outside gene matches: 10. CDR3 loop: CASSSQTGTRSPLHF. The DNA for the CDR3 is TGTGCCAGCAGTTCGCAGACAGGGACACGGTCACCCCTCCACTTT.

The rearrangement joins TRBV28 to TRBJ2-7, with a possible D match to TRBD1 (6 bases). Germline loops: CDR1 MDHEN, CDR2 SYDVKM. The CDR3 spans 15 residues. Trimming removed 4 bases from V and 0 bases from J, with 13 bases in between. The CDR3 sequence is CASSSVQGISYEQYF. Written as DNA, the CDR3 is TGTGCCAGCAGTTCCGTACAGGGAATCTCCTACGAGCAGTACTTC.

V and J are TRBV5-1 and TRBJ1-2, with 7 nucleotides matching TRBD1. This CDR3 region has 13 residues. With 9 bases clipped from V and 8 bases from J, the junction kept 13 bases outside the gene matches. From germline, CDR1 is SGHRS and CDR2 YFSETQ. The CDR3 DNA sequence: TGCGCCACCAAAGGTACAGGGGAAGGCGGCTACACCTTC. Protein sequence: CATKGTGEGGYTF.

This chain links TRBV5-8 with TRBJ2-1, with D maybe TRBD1 (6 bases). From germline, CDR1 is SGHTS and CDR2 YDEGEE. Trimming cost V 5 bases and J 5 bases, with 17 bases left between them. The CDR3 length is 15 residues. In DNA, the CDR3 is TGTGCCAGCAGACCCGGCAGGGGAAAGGACAATGAGCAGTTCTTC. Protein product: CASRPGRGKDNEQFF.

This sequence joins TRBV27 and TRBJ2-7; possibly TRBD1 for D (6 bases). Germline V CDR1 and CDR2: MNHEY, SMNVEV (reference sequence). V shed 2 bases and J shed 6 bases, with 11 bases lying between them. There are 13 residues in the CDR3. In nucleotides, the CDR3 is TGTGCCAGCAGTTTAGGCAGGGGCGCCGAGCAGTACTTC. The encoded protein is CASSLGRGAEQYF.

The chain combines TRBV5-1 with TRBJ2-4, with TRBD1 matching over 7 bases. J was trimmed by 6 bases and V by 4 bases; bases with no gene match: 10. The germline V gene has CDR1 SGHRS and CDR2 YFSETQ. This CDR3 comprises 15 residues. CDR3 DNA sequence: TGCGCCAGCAGCCTCACTACAGGGGTAGGAAACATTCAGTACTTC. It is translated as CASSLTTGVGNIQYF. Full variable domain (missing parts from reference TRBV5-1 and TRBJ2-4): KAGVTQTPRYLIKTRGQQVTLSCSPISGHRSVSWYQQTPGQGLQFLFEYFSETQRNKGNFPGRFSGRQFSNSRSEMNVSTLELGDSALYLCASSLTTGVGNIQYFGAGTRLSVL.

The V and J genes are TRBV7-8 and TRBJ1-5; D is perhaps TRBD1 (6 bases). In germline, CDR1 is SGHVS, CDR2 FQNEAQ. Trimming shortened V by 3 bases and J by 3 bases, and 9 bases separated the two germline ends. The CDR3 is made up of 14 amino acids. CDR3 nucleotides: TGTGCCAGCAGCTTCCGGGACACCAATCAGCCCCAGCATTTT. It is translated as CASSFRDTNQPQHF.

The rearrangement uses TRBV4-3 and TRBJ2-7, with D perhaps TRBD1 (5 bases). The CDR3 extends over 17 amino acids. V was pared by 2 bases and J by 0 bases, with 17 bases between. The germline V gene encodes CDR1 LGHNA and CDR2 YSLEER. This chain's CDR3 is CASSQMVTQAPSYEQYF. The CDR3, as DNA: TGCGCCAGCAGCCAAATGGTGACACAGGCTCCCTCCTACGAGCAGTACTTC.

This clone occurred once. The chain is built from TRBV28 and TRBJ2-7, with 9 nucleotides matching TRBD1. J lost 3 bases, V lost 6 bases, and 6 bases had no gene match. CDR3 size: 14 residues. The germline V gene has CDR1 MDHEN and CDR2 SYDVKM. As DNA, the CDR3 is TGTGCCAGCAGACCCGGGACAGGGTACTACGAGCAGTACTTC. Protein sequence: CASRPGTGYYEQYF. The full variable domain, with the rest looked up from reference TRBV28 and TRBJ2-7, is DVKVTQSSRYLVKRTGEKVFLECVQDMDHENMFWYRQDPGLGLRLIYFSYDVKMKEKGDIPEGYSVSREKKERFSLILESASTNQTSMYLCASRPGTGYYEQYFGPGTRLTVT.

The chain's CDR3 is CASSLWGLGKNIQYF. DNA for the CDR3: TGTGCCAGCAGTTTATGGGGGCTGGGCAAAAACATTCAGTACTTC. V usage is TRBV27 and J usage is TRBJ2-4; possibly TRBD1 for D (6 bases). CDR1 and CDR2 (germline): MNHEY, SMNVEV (reference sequence). With 1 base removed from V and 3 bases from J, the gap between germline ends came to 10 bases. The CDR3 has 15 residues.

The CDR3, as DNA: TGCGCCAGCAGCCTCCGGGACAGGGGGATTGGCTACACCTTC. It encodes CASSLRDRGIGYTF. The gene calls are TRBV5-1 and TRBJ1-2; 11 nucleotides match TRBD1. This CDR3 comprises 14 residues. The germline V gene encodes CDR1 SGHRS and CDR2 YFSETQ. With V trimmed by 4 bases and J by 7 bases, 6 bases remained unmatched. Variable domain in full (rest from reference TRBV5-1 and TRBJ1-2): KAGVTQTPRYLIKTRGQQVTLSCSPISGHRSVSWYQQTPGQGLQFLFEYFSETQRNKGNFPGRFSGRQFSNSRSEMNVSTLELGDSALYLCASSLRDRGIGYTFGSGTRLTVV.

The chain couples TRBV6-2 or TRBV6-3 to TRBJ2-7; 10 positions agree with TRBD1. Looked up from germline, CDR1 is MNHEY and CDR2 is SVGEGT. V was clipped by 6 bases and J by 3 bases; unmatched bases: 11. The CDR3 covers 16 residues. CDR3 sequence: CASSIRTGGVDYEQYF. The CDR3 nucleotides are TGTGCCAGCAGCATCAGGACAGGGGGAGTTGACTACGAGCAGTACTTC.

V usage is TRBV9 and J usage is TRBJ1-4, with D unclear. CDR3 length: 15 residues. V was cut by 1 base and J by 0 bases, with 7 bases left in between. Germline V gives CDR1 SGDLS, CDR2 YYNGEE. The CDR3 coding sequence is TGTGCCAGCAGCGTATCCATCACAACTAATGAAAAACTGTTTTTT. This codes for CASSVSITTNEKLFF.

The CDR3 DNA follows: TGTGCCACCCAGCCACAGGGGAGGCATCAGCCCCAGCATTTT. Its translation: CATQPQGRHQPQHF. This sequence joins TRBV6-6 and TRBJ1-5, with TRBD1 identical over 7 bases. Per germline, CDR1 MNHNY and CDR2 SVGAGI (reference sequence). The length of the CDR3 is 14 residues. The ends lost 10 bases at V and 5 bases at J; junction bases unmatched: 11.

V gene TRBV2 combines with J gene TRBJ2-5, with a weak D call TRBD1 (6 bases). Germline CDR1 and CDR2: SNHLY and FYNNEI. The CDR3 sequence is 14 residues long. The ends were cut back, 6 bases at V and 2 bases at J, with 13 bases in the middle. Here the CDR3 DNA reads TGTGCCAGCAGCCCAGGACAGTCACAAGAGACCCAGTACTTC. Translated, it gives CASSPGQSQETQYF.

The rearrangement uses TRBV5-1 and TRBJ2-7, with D possibly matching TRBD2 (6 bases). V lost 0 bases to trimming and J lost 4 bases, with 20 bases between them. This CDR3 spans 17 amino acids. Looked up from germline, CDR1 is SGHRS and CDR2 is YFSETQ. CDR3 protein: CASSLVASEALGYEQYF. In nucleotides, the CDR3 is TGCGCCAGCAGCTTGGTGGCTAGCGAAGCGCTTGGGTACGAGCAGTACTTC.

The chain is built from TRBV6-2 or TRBV6-3 and TRBJ1-6; no clear D gene. The CDR3 is 15 amino acids. Germline V gene sequence: CDR1 MNHEY, CDR2 SVGEGT. With 7 bases removed from V and 5 bases from J, the gap between germline ends came to 15 bases. The CDR3 nucleotides read TGTGCCAGCACCCCTGTTGCGGGGAATAATTCACCCCTCCACTTT. Amino acid sequence: CASTPVAGNNSPLHF.

This chain uses TRBV18 with TRBJ2-3, with D perhaps TRBD1 (5 bases). CDR3 length: 17 residues. The V and J ends lost 2 bases and 6 bases respectively, with 21 bases between them. Germline V gene lookup returns CDR1 KGHSH and CDR2 LQKENI. In nucleotides, the CDR3 is TGTGCCAGCTCACCAAACAGACAACAGGCGCCAGGCGATACGCAGTATTTT. Amino acid sequence: CASSPNRQQAPGDTQYF.

CDR3 region: CASSQQGNTEAFF. Written as DNA, the CDR3 is TGTGCCAGTAGTCAACAGGGGAACACTGAAGCTTTCTTT. J is TRBJ1-1 and V is TRBV19; the D gene is possibly TRBD1 (6 bases). V was pared by 5 bases and J by 1 base, with 8 bases between. This CDR3 spans 13 amino acids. Germline CDR1 is LNHDA and CDR2 is SQIVND (reference sequence).